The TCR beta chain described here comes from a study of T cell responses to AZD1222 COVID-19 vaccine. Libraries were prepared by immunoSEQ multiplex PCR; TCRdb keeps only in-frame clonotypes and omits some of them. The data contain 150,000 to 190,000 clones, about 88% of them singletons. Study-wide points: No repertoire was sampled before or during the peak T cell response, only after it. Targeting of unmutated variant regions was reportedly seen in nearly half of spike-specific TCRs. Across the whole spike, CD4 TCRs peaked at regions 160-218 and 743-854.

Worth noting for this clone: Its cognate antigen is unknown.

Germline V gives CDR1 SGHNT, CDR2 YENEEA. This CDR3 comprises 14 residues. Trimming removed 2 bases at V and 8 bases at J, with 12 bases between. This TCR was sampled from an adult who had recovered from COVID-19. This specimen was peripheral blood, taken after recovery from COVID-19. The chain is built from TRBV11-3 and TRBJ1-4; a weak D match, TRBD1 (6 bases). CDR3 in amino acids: CASSLPPGGEKLFF. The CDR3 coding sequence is TGTGCCAGCAGCTTACCCCCGGGGGGCGAAAAACTGTTTTTT.